A selection of T cell receptor beta chains follows, all from one sample in a study of blood T cell repertoires in COVID-19. The method was immunoSEQ multiplex PCR; TCRdb's version includes in-frame clones alone and lacks a portion of them. This table has some 500,000 clones, approximately 88% appearing once. The specimen sequenced was peripheral blood. The receptors come from a woman in her 50s with COVID-19, enrolled during active disease. The CDR3 runs from the conserved cysteine through the conserved F or W. A D gene is named only where the DNA matches it firmly. Size is omitted from some rows. Given values are once, few, many or a class for expanded clones.

TRBD2	-	TRBJ2-1	TRBV6-1	TGTGCCAGCAGTGAAGGACTAGCGGGGGGGACTTTGGATGAGCAGTTCTTC	CASSEGLAGGTLDEQFF
-	-	TRBJ1-3	TRBV11-2	TGTGCCAGCAGCTTAAATCGGGGGATGGGAAACACCATATATTTT	CASSLNRGMGNTIYF
-	-	TRBJ1-2	TRBV10-3	TGTGCCATCAGTGAGGATACGGAGGGCTACACCTTC	CAISEDTEGYTF
-	-	TRBJ1-1	TRBV11-2	TGTGCCAGCAGCTTAGCGAGGAGGACTGAAGCTTTCTTT	CASSLARRTEAFF
TRBD2	-	TRBJ2-1	TRBV5-4	TGTGCCAGCAGCCCAGGTTGGCGGGGGACCTACAATGAGCAGTTCTTC	CASSPGWRGTYNEQFF
-	-	TRBJ2-7	TRBV10-3	TGTGCCATCAGTACAGGGAGCGGTTCCTACGAGCAGTACTTC	CAISTGSGSYEQYF
TRBD2	-	TRBJ2-2	TRBV19	TGTGCCAGTAGTATTGGGGTAGCGGGGGTCACCGGGGAGCTGTTTTTT	CASSIGVAGVTGELFF
-	-	TRBJ2-3	TRBV13	TGTGCCAGCAGCTTAGGGGGGGCCGACACAGATACGCAGTATTTT	CASSLGGADTDTQYF
-	-	TRBJ1-2	TRBV30	TGTGCCTGGAGTTACGACAGCTCCACATACTATGGCTACACCTTC	CAWSYDSSTYYGYTF
-	-	TRBJ2-2	TRBV7-5	TGTGCCAGAAGCTCCCGGGGGAGGCGTCACACCGGGGAGCTGTTTTTT	CARSSRGRRHTGELFF
-	once	TRBJ2-5	TRBV12-3/TRBV12-4	TGTGCCAGCATGCAGTCCCAAGAGACCCAGTACTTC	CASMQSQETQYF
-	-	TRBJ1-2	TRBV20-1	TGCAGTGCTAGTCTGGGAGCGATGGGCTACACCTTC	CSASLGAMGYTF